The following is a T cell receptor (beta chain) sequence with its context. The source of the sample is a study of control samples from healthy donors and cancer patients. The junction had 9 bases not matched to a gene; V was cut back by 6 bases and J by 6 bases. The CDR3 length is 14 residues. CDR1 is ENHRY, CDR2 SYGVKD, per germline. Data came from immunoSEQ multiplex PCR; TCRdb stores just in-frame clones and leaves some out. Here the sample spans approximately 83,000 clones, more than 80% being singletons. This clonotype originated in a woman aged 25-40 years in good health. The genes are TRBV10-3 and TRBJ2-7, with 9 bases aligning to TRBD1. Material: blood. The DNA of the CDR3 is TGTGCCATCAGAGGGGGACAGGGAAGTCGCGAGCAGTACTTC. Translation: CAIRGGQGSREQYF.